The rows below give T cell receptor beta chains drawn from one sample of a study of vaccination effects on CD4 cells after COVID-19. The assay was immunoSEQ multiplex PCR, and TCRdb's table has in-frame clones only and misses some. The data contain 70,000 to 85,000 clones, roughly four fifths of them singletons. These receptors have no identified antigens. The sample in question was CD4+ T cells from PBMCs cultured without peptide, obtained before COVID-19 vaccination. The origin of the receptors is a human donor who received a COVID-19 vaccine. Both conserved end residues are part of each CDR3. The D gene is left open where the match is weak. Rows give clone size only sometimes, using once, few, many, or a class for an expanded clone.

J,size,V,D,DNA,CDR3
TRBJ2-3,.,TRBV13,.,TGTGCCAGCAGCTCGAAAAAAAGCCCCTTTGATACGCAGTATTTT,CASSSKKSPFDTQYF
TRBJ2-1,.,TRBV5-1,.,TGCGCCAGCAGCTTGGAACAGGCCTACAATGAGCAGTTCTTC,CASSLEQAYNEQFF
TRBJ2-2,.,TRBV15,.,TGTGCCACCCGACGGGACTTAAACACCGGGGAGCTGTTTTTT,CATRRDLNTGELFF
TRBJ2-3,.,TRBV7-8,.,TGTGCCAGCAGCCACGCCCGACTAGTCCTTAGCACAGATACGCAGTATTTT,CASSHARLVLSTDTQYF
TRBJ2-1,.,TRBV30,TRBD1,TGTGCCTGGAGTGGGAAGACAGGGCAGAATGAGCAGTTCTTC,CAWSGKTGQNEQFF
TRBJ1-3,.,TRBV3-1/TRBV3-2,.,TGTGCCAGCAGCCAAGTCTACTCTGGAAACACCATATATTTT,CASSQVYSGNTIYF
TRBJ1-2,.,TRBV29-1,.,TGCAGCGTTGAACGAGGGCAGGGCGGCTATGGCTACACCTTC,CSVERGQGGYGYTF
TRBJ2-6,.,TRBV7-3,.,TGTGCCAGCAGCTTAACCCTCGGCCTGACCAACGTCCTGACTTTC,CASSLTLGLTNVLTF
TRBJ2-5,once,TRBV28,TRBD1,TGTGCCAGCAGCACAGGGGGCCGGGAGACCCAGTACTTC,CASSTGGRETQYF
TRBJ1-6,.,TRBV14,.,TGTGCCAGCAGCCCCTTTAGGGACGCCTATAATTCACCCCTCCACTTT,CASSPFRDAYNSPLHF
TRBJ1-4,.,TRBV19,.,TGTGCCAGTAGTCGGCCCCCGACTCTAAAAAATGAAAAACTGTTTTTT,CASSRPPTLKNEKLFF
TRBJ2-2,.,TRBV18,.,TGTGCCAGCTCACCCTCGAACACCGGGGAGCTGTTTTTT,CASSPSNTGELFF
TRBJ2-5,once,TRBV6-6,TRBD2,TGTGCCAGCAGTTGGGGACTAGCGGGGGGGAGGGAGACCCAGTACTTC,CASSWGLAGGRETQYF
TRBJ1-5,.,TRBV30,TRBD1,TGTGCCTGGAGTGGAGGGACAGGGAATCAGCCCCAGCATTTT,CAWSGGTGNQPQHF
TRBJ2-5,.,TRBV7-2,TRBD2,TGTGCCAGCAGCAACGGACTAGCGGGGGCCCGGGAGACCCAGTACTTC,CASSNGLAGARETQYF
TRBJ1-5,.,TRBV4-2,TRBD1,TGTGCCAGCAGCTCAACAGGGGGGATTCCGTTGTTT,CASSSTGGIPLF
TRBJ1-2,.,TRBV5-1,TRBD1,TGCGCCAGCAGCTCCCTGACAGGGGGCTATGGCTACACCTTC,CASSSLTGGYGYTF
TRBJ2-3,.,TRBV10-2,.,TGCGCCAGCCAGCGCGATAGCACAGATACGCAGTATTTT,CASQRDSTDTQYF
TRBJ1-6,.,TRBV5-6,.,TGTGCCAGCAGCTCTCTCAAAGACGGAGATTCACCCCTCCACTTT,CASSSLKDGDSPLHF